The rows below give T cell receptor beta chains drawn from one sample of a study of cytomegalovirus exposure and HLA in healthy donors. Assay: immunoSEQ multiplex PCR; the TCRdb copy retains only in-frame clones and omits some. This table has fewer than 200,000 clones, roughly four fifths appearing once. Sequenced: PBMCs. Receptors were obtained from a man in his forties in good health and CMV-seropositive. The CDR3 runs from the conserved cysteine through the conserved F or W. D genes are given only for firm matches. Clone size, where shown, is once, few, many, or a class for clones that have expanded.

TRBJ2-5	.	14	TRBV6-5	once	CASSYPQGGETQYF	TGTGCCAGCAGTTACCCACAGGGGGGGGAGACCCAGTACTTC
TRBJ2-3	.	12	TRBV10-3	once	CAISDSSDTQYF	TGTGCCATCAGTGACAGTTCAGATACGCAGTATTTT
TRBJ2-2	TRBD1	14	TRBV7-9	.	CASSSYRGLGELFF	TGTGCCAGCAGCTCTTACAGGGGGCTCGGGGAGCTGTTTTTT
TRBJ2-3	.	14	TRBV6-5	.	CASSYSQGTDTQYF	TGTGCCAGCAGTTACTCTCAGGGGACAGATACGCAGTATTTT
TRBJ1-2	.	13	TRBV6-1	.	CASSERGNLGYTF	TGTGCCAGCAGTGAGCGGGGGAATCTTGGCTACACCTTC
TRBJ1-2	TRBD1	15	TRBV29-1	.	CSARRTGAPNYGYTF	TGCAGCGCCCGGCGCACAGGGGCTCCTAACTATGGCTACACCTTC
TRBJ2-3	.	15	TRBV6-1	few	CASRGRAGGTDTQYF	TGTGCCAGCCGAGGGCGGGCAGGGGGCACAGATACGCAGTATTTT
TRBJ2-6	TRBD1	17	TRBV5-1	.	CASSRDRKNSGANVLTF	TGCGCCAGCAGCCGGGACAGGAAAAACTCTGGGGCCAACGTCCTGACTTTC
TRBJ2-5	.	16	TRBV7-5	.	CARSLVGSGRRETQYF	TGTGCCAGAAGCTTAGTCGGTAGCGGGAGAAGGGAGACCCAGTACTTC
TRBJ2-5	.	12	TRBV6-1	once	CASSLEHQTQYF	TGTGCCAGCAGTCTCGAACACCAGACCCAGTACTTC
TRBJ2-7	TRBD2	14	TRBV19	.	CASSPRLAGNEQYF	TGTGCCAGTAGTCCCCGACTAGCGGGAAACGAGCAGTACTTC
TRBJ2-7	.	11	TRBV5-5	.	CASRSSYEQYF	TGTGCCAGCCGATCTAGCTACGAGCAGTACTTC
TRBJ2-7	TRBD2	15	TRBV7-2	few	CASSLIGGRAGEQYF	TGTGCCAGCAGCTTGATTGGCGGGAGGGCCGGCGAGCAGTACTTC
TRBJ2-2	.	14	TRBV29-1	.	CSVERQGNTGELFF	TGCAGCGTTGAACGGCAGGGGAACACCGGGGAGCTGTTTTTT
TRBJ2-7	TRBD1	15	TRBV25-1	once	CASSDVTGAGYEQYF	TGTGCCAGCAGTGACGTGACAGGGGCCGGGTACGAGCAGTACTTC
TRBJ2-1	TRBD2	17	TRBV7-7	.	CASSLYPAGSSYNEQFF	TGTGCCAGCAGCTTATATCCAGCGGGAAGCTCCTACAATGAGCAGTTCTTC